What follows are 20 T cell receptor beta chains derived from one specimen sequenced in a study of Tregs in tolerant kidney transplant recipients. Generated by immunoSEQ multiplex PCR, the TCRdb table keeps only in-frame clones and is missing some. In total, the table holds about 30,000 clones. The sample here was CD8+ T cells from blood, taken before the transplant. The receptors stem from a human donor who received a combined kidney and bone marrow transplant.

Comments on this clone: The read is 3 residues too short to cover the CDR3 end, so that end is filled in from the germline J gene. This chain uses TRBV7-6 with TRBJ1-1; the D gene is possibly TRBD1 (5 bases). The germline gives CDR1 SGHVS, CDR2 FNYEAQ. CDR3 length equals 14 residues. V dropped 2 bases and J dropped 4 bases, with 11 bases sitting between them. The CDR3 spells CASSLHSGGTEAFF. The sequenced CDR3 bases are TGTGCCAGCAGCTTACACAGCGGGGGCACTGAA.

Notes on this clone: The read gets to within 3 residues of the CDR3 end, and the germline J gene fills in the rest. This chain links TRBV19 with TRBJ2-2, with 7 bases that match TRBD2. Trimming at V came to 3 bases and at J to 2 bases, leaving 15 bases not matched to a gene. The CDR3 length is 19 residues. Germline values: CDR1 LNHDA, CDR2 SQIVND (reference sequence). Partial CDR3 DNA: TGTGCCAGTAGTATTCGGCGGGGTGGCGGGACTATCAACACCGGGGAG. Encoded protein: CASSIRRGGGTINTGE. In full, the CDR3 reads CASSIRRGGGTINTGELFF.

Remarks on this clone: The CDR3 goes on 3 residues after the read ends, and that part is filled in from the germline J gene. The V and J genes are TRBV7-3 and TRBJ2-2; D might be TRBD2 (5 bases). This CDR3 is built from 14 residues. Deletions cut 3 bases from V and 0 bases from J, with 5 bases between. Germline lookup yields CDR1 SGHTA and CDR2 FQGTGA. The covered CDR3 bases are TGTGCCAGCAGCTTCGGGGCGAACACCGGGGAG. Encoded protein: CASSFGANTGE. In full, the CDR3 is CASSFGANTGELFF. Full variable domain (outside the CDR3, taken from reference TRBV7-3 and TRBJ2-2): GAGVSQTPSNKVTEKGKYVELRCDPISGHTALYWYRQSLGQGPEFLIYFQGTGAADDSGLPNDRFFAVRPEGSVSTLKIQRTERGDSAVYLCASSFGANTGELFFGEGSRLTVL.

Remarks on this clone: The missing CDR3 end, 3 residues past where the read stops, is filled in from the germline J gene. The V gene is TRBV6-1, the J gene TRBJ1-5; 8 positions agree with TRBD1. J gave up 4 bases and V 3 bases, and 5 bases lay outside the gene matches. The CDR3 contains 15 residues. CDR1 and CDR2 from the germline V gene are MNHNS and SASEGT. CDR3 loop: CASSEDRVRNQPQHF. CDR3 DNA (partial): TGTGCCAGCAGTGAGGACAGGGTTAGAAATCAGCCC.

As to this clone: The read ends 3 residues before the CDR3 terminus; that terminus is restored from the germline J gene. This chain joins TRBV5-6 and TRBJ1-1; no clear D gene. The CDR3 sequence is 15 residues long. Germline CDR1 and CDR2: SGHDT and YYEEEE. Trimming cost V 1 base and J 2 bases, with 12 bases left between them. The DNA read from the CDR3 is TGTGCCAGCAGCTTGTGGGCCAGCTATAACACTGAA. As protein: CASSLWASYNTE. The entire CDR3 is CASSLWASYNTEAFF.

The part of the CDR3 DNA that was read is TGCAGTGCCCGTGGGACTAGCGGTCCCTACAATGAG. The encoded protein is CSARGTSGPYNE. The CDR3 in full is CSARGTSGPYNEQFF. The chain is built from TRBV20-1 and TRBJ2-1, with 11 bases matching TRBD2. The read stops 3 residues short of the end of the CDR3; the missing end is completed from the germline J gene. The ends lost 6 bases at V and 2 bases at J; junction bases unmatched: 6. Germline-derived CDR1 and CDR2 are DFQATT and SNEGSKA (reference sequence). This CDR3 is 15 amino acids long.

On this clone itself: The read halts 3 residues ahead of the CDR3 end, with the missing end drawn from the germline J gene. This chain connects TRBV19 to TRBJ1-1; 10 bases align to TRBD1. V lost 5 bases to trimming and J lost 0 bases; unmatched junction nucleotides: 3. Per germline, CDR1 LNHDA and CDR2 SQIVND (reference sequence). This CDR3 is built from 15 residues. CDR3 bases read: TGTGCCAGTAGTCCCGGGACAGGGGTGAACACTGAA. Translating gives CASSPGTGVNTE. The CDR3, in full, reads CASSPGTGVNTEAFF. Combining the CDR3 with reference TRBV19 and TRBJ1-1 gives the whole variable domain DGGITQSPKYLFRKEGQNVTLSCEQNLNHDAMYWYRQDPGQGLRLIYYSQIVNDFQKGDIAEGYSVSREKKESFPLTVTSAQKNPTAFYLCASSPGTGVNTEAFFGQGTRLTVV.

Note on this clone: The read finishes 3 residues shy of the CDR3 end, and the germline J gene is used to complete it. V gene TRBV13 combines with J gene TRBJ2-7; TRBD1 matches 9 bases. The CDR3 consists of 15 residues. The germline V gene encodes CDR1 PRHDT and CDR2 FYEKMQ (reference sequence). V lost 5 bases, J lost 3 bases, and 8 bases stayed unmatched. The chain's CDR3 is CASSRTWTGDYEQYF. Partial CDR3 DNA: TGTGCCAGCAGCCGAACCTGGACAGGGGACTACGAG.

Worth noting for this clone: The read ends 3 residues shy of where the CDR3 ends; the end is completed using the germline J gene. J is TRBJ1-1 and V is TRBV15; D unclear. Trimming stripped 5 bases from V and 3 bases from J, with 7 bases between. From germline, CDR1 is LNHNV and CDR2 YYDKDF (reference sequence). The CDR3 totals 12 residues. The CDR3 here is CATSGHDTEAFF. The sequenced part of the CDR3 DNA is TGTGCCACCAGCGGGCATGACACTGAA. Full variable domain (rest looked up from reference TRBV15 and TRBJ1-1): DAMVIQNPRYQVTQFGKPVTLSCSQTLNHNVMYWYQQKSSQAPKLLFHYYDKDFNNEADTPDNFQSRRPNTSFCFLDIRSPGLGDTAMYLCATSGHDTEAFFGQGTRLTVV.

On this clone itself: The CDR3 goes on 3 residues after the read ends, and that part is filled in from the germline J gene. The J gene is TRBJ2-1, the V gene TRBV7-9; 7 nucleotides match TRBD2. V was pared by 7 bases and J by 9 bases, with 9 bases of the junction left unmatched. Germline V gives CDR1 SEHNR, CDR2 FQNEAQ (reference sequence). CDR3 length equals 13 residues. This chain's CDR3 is CASTLLGGGEQFF. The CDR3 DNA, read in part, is TGTGCCAGCACCCTTCTGGGGGGGGGTGAG.

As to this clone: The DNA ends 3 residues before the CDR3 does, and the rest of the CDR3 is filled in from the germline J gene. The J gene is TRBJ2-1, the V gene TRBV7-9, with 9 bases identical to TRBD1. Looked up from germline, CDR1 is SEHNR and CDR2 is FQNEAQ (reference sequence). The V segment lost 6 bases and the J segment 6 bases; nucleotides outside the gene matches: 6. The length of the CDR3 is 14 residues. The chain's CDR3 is CASSRTGVPNEQFF. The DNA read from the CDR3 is TGTGCCAGCAGTCGGACAGGGGTTCCCAATGAG.

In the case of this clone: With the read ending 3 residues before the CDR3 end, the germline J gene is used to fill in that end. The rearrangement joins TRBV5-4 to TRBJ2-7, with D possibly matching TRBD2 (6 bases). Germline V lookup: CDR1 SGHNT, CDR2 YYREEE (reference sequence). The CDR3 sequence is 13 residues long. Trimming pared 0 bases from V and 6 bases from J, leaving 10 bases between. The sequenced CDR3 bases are TGTGCCAGCAGCTTGGAAGTCGGGGGCGAG. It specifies CASSLEVGGE. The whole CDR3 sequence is CASSLEVGGEQYF.

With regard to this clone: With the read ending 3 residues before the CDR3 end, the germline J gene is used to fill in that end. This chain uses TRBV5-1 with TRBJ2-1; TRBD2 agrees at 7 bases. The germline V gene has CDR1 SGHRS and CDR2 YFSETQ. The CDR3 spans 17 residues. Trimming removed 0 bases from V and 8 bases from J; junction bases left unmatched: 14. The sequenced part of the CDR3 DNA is TGCGCCAGCAGCTTGGATCTCGGACTAGGGAATGAATATGAG. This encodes CASSLDLGLGNEYE. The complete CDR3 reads CASSLDLGLGNEYEQFF.

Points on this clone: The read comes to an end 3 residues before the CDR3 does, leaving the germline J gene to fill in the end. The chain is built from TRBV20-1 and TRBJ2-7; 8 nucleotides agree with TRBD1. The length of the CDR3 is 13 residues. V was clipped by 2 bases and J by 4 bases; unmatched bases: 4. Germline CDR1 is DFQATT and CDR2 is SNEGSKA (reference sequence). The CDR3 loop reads CSARRQGAYEQYF. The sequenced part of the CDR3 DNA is TGCAGTGCTAGACGCCAGGGGGCTTACGAG.

The CDR3 is CASSLDDGEGEQYF. The CDR3 bases that were read are TGTGCCAGCAGCTTAGACGACGGGGAAGGCGAG. The rearrangement links TRBV7-6 to TRBJ2-7; TRBD2 might be the D (5 bases). The sequenced fragment ends 3 residues before the CDR3 boundary, so the rest is inferred from the germline J gene. Per the germline V gene, CDR1 is SGHVS and CDR2 is FNYEAQ. The CDR3 consists of 14 residues. V dropped 1 base and J dropped 6 bases, with 13 bases sitting between them.

The CDR3 loop reads CASSIAENTEAFF. The sequenced part of the CDR3 DNA is TGTGCCAGTAGTATTGCGGAGAACACTGAA. The chain carries TRBV19 and TRBJ1-1; D unclear. The read terminates 3 residues before the CDR3 end, so the remaining end is supplied by the germline J gene. The CDR3 runs to 13 residues. CDR1 is LNHDA and CDR2 is SQIVND in the germline V gene (reference sequence). The V and J ends lost 3 bases and 1 base respectively, with 6 bases between them. Supplemented by reference TRBV19 and TRBJ1-1, the full variable domain reads DGGITQSPKYLFRKEGQNVTLSCEQNLNHDAMYWYRQDPGQGLRLIYYSQIVNDFQKGDIAEGYSVSREKKESFPLTVTSAQKNPTAFYLCASSIAENTEAFFGQGTRLTVV.

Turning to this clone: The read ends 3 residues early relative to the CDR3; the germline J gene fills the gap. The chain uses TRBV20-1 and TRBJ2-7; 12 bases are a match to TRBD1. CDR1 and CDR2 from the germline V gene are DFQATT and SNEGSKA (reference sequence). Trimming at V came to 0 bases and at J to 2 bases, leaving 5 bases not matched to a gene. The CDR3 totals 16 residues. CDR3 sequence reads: CSARDLGDRGPYEQYF. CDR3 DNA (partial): TGCAGTGCTAGAGATCTCGGGGACAGGGGGCCCTACGAG.

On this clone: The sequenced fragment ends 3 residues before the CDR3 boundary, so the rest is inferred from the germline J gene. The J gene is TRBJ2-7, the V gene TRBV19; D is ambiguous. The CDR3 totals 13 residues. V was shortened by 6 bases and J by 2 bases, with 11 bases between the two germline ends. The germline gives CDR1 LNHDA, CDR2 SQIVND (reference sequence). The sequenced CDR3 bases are TGTGCCAGTAGCCCGACTCTTACCTACGAG. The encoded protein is CASSPTLTYE. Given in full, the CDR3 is CASSPTLTYEQYF.

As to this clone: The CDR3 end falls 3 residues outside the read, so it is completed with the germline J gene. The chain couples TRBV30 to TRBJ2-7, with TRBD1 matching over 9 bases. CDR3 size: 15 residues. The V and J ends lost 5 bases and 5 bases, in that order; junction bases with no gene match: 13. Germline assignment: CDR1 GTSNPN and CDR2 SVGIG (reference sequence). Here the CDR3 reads CAWRTGTGWHDEQYF. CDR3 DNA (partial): TGTGCCTGGCGGACCGGGACAGGGTGGCATGACGAG.

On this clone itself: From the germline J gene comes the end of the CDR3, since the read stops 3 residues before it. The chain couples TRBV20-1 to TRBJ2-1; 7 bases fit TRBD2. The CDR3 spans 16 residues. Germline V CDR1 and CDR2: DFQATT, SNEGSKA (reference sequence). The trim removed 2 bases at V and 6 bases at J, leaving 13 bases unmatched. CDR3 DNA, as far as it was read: TGCAGTGCTAGAACTAGCGACGAGGACTTTCCCAATGAG. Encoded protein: CSARTSDEDFPNE. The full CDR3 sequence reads CSARTSDEDFPNEQFF.